This T cell receptor beta chain was observed in a study of T cell repertoires in cytomegalovirus infection. The wider study: Signatures in public TCR beta sequences pointed to both CMV infection and matching HLA type.

This clonotype was seen a few times. Its antigen is currently unknown. TCRdb recomputed calls from the reads with MiXCR, one row per CDR3 protein. The sample shows 700,000 to 950,000 distinct CDR3 sequences, approximately 32% of them seen only once. Study-level findings and limits: CMV-specific TCR beta clonotypes restricted by HLA-C were the ones dominating the ex vivo response. Cumulative frequency (of public TCR beta family members) identified carriers of CMV plus the relevant HLA.

The length of the CDR3 is 14 residues. Germline loops: CDR1 LNHNV, CDR2 YYDKDF (reference sequence). J gave up 6 bases and V 8 bases, and 8 bases lay outside the gene matches. The material was cultured CD8+ T cells from PBMCs, obtained from culture after CMV antigen stimulation. The rearrangement joins TRBV15 to TRBJ2-1; TRBD1 matches at 9 bases. The sequence derives from a human donor in good health (CMV status not recorded). Some clones in this sample may be carry-over from other donors' samples. The CDR3 region is CATSGTGNSNEQFF. For the CDR3, the DNA is TGTGCCACCTCGGGGACAGGGAATAGCAATGAGCAGTTCTTC.